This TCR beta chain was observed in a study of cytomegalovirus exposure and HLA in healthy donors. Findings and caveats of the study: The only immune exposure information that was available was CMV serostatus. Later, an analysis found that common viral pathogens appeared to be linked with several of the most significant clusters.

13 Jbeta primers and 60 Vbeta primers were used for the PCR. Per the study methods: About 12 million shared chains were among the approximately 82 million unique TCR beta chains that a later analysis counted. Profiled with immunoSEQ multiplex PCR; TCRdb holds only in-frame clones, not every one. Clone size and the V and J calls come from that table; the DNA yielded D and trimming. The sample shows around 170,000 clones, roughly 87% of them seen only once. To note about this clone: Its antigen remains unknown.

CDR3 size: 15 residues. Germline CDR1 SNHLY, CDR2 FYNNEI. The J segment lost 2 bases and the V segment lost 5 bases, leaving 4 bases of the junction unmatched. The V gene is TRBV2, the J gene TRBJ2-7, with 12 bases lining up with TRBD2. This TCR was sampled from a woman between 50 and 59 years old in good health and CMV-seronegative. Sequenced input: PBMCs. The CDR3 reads CASSPRLAGAYEQYF. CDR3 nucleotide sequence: TGTGCCAGCAGTCCAAGACTAGCGGGAGCCTACGAGCAGTACTTC.